The 11 T cell receptor beta chains below come from one sample, sequenced in a study of Ad26.COV2.S vaccination and SARS-CoV-2 variants. Treatment in this sample: around 19 received Ad26.COV2.S at low or high dose, single or two shots; 5 received placebo; per-sample allocation not given. Day 63 after the first injection of vaccine or placebo was the sampling time. Clones were read by immunoSEQ multiplex PCR, and TCRdb kept only the in-frame ones, dropping some. The sample yields fewer than 600,000 clones, roughly 87% seen once. Sequencing was performed on peripheral blood, taken in a trial of Ad26.COV2.S vaccine versus placebo. Receptor source: a person aged 18-60 years who received the Ad26.COV2.S COVID-19 vaccine or a placebo.

The rearrangement links TRBV6-1 to TRBJ2-5; 8 bases fit TRBD1. The germline V gene has CDR1 MNHNS and CDR2 SASEGT. V lost 3 bases to trimming and J lost 5 bases; unmatched junction nucleotides: 8. The CDR3 runs 15 residues. This chain's CDR3 is CASSDWSGGAETQYF. CDR3 in DNA: TGTGCCAGCAGTGATTGGTCAGGGGGCGCGGAGACCCAGTACTTC.

The J gene is TRBJ2-1, the V gene TRBV5-1; D perhaps matches TRBD1 (7 bases). Per germline, CDR1 SGHRS and CDR2 YFSETQ. The CDR3 spans 14 residues. The V and J ends lost 0 bases and 7 bases respectively, with 11 bases between them. CDR3 protein: CASSLGSGGNEQFF. The CDR3 coding sequence is TGCGCCAGCAGCTTGGGATCAGGGGGGAATGAGCAGTTCTTC.

The V and J genes are TRBV29-1 and TRBJ2-7; tentatively, D is TRBD2 (5 bases). The CDR3 loop spans 13 amino acids. Germline CDR1 and CDR2: SQVTM and ANQGSEA. Trimming took 3 bases from V and 5 from J, leaving 14 bases between them. The CDR3 spells CSVEEASRNEQYF. For the CDR3, the DNA is TGCAGCGTTGAGGAGGCCAGCCGAAACGAGCAGTACTTC.

This clone was observed a handful of times. The chain employs TRBV28 and TRBJ1-1; D gene unclear. In germline, CDR1 is MDHEN, CDR2 SYDVKM. The ends were cut back, 3 bases at V and 6 bases at J, with 14 bases in the middle. The CDR3 runs to 14 residues. The CDR3 spells CASSFPPRTAEAFF. The CDR3 DNA sequence: TGTGCCAGCAGTTTTCCCCCAAGGACGGCTGAAGCTTTCTTT.

J is TRBJ2-7 and V is TRBV3-1 (or the pseudogene TRBV3-2); D unresolved. Deletions cut 0 bases from V and 0 bases from J, with 9 bases between. The CDR3 covers 15 residues. From germline, CDR1 is LGHDT and CDR2 YNNKEL (reference sequence). Written as DNA, the CDR3 is TGTGCCAGCAGCCAAGATAAAGAAGACTCCTACGAGCAGTACTTC. Its translation: CASSQDKEDSYEQYF.

The gene calls are TRBV15 and TRBJ1-1; D not resolved. The length of the CDR3 is 14 residues. CDR1 is LNHNV, CDR2 YYDKDF, per germline (reference sequence). V gave up 2 bases and J gave up 0 bases, with 7 bases separating them. The CDR3 sequence is CATSRQKLNTEAFF. In DNA form, the CDR3 reads TGTGCCACCAGCAGACAGAAACTGAACACTGAAGCTTTCTTT.

This clone appeared a few times. The J gene is TRBJ2-2, the V gene TRBV10-2; the D is unclear. CDR1 WSHSY and CDR2 SAAADI come from the germline V gene. The CDR3 contains 12 residues. Trimming took off 3 bases at V and 4 bases at J, with 3 bases between the two ends. The CDR3: CASSDITGELFF. Written as DNA, the CDR3 is TGCGCCAGCAGTGATATCACCGGGGAGCTGTTTTTT.

The chain is built from TRBV3-1 (or the pseudogene TRBV3-2) and TRBJ2-1; D unresolved. The CDR3 has 16 amino acids. Per the germline V gene, CDR1 is LGHDT and CDR2 is YNNKEL (reference sequence). V lost 1 base and J 1 base, leaving 11 bases between the germline ends. The CDR3 loop is CASSQGRVPSYNEQFF. The CDR3 coding sequence is TGTGCCAGCAGCCAAGGGCGCGTTCCGTCCTACAATGAGCAGTTCTTC.

The chain couples TRBV4-2 to TRBJ2-5, with D hard to call. Germline V CDR1 and CDR2: LGHNA, YNFKEQ. The V gene lost 0 bases and the J gene lost 1 base, with 9 bases spanning the gap. The CDR3 is made up of 15 amino acids. The CDR3 bases are TGTGCCAGCAGCCAAGATTCCGGCGGCCAAGAGACCCAGTACTTC. Protein product: CASSQDSGGQETQYF.

V and J are TRBV24-1 and TRBJ2-1; D is undetermined. V dropped 3 bases and J dropped 14 bases, with 19 bases sitting between them. CDR1 KGHDR and CDR2 SFDVKD come from the germline V gene. The CDR3 totals 14 residues. The CDR3 loop reads CATSDPRQSVTEFF. DNA for the CDR3: TGTGCCACCAGTGATCCCCGACAATCGGTCACGGAGTTCTTC.

This chain connects TRBV11-3 to TRBJ2-1, with D perhaps given as TRBD1 or TRBD2 (5 bases each). Germline CDR1 and CDR2: SGHNT and YENEEA. This CDR3 has 16 residues. Trimming took off 2 bases at V and 0 bases at J, with 11 bases between the two ends. CDR3 sequence reads: CASSLLSGSSYNEQFF. CDR3 DNA: TGTGCCAGCAGCTTACTCTCAGGGAGCTCCTACAATGAGCAGTTCTTC.